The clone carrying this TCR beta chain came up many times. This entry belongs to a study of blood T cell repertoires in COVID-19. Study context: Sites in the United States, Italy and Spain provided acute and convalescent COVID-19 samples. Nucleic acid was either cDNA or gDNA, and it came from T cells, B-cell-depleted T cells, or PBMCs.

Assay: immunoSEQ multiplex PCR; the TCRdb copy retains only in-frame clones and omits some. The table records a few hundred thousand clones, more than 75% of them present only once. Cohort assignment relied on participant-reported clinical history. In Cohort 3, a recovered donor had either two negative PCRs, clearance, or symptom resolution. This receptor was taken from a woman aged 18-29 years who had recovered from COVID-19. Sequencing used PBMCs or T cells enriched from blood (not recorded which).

This CDR3 reads CASSQNGGTSGNTIYF. CDR3 in DNA: TGTGCCAGCAGCCAAAACGGGGGGACCTCTGGAAACACCATATATTTT. The chain carries TRBV4-2 and TRBJ1-3, with D perhaps TRBD1 (5 bases). V dropped 2 bases and J dropped 0 bases, with 11 bases sitting between them. Germline V gene lookup returns CDR1 LGHNA and CDR2 YNFKEQ. This CDR3 has 16 amino acids.